These T cell receptor beta chains were read from a single sample in a study of response to subunit inactivated influenza vaccine. TCRdb independently ran MiXCR on the RT-PCR reads; one entry per CDR3 protein. The table records hundreds of thousands of distinct CDR3 sequences, approximately 14% of them present only once. The sequenced sample was PBMCs from blood, obtained 11 to 12 days after vaccination. These receptors were collected from a man between 50 and 59 years old who received an inactivated influenza vaccine. CDR3s leave out the opening cysteine and the closing phenylalanine or tryptophan.

V	J	CDR3
TRBV20-1	TRBJ1-6	SARDTGNSPLH
TRBV7-2	TRBJ2-5	ASSFLAGGQQETQY
TRBV7-6	TRBJ2-3	ASSALGDTQY
TRBV16	TRBJ1-5	ASSQRGQVLGDQPQH
TRBV6-2/TRBV6-3	TRBJ2-4	ASSYTQGYIQY
TRBV7-9	TRBJ2-1	ASSLASTMINF
TRBV20-1	TRBJ2-7	SAREGGVGDEQY
TRBV19	TRBJ2-7	ASSIGQGKGYEQY
TRBV6-2/TRBV6-3	TRBJ1-1	ASSELGRLRTEAF
TRBV27	TRBJ2-2	ASSIGRFGGELF
TRBV20-1	TRBJ1-2	SARPTPKGANYGYT
TRBV5-1	TRBJ2-1	ASRQWGSSYNEQF
TRBV12-3/TRBV12-4	TRBJ2-1	ASSPSRREAYNEQF
TRBV5-1	TRBJ2-7	ASSWGRYEQY
TRBV28	TRBJ2-7	ASSYDEQY
TRBV25-1	TRBJ2-7	ASSEAGYYEQY
TRBV10-3	TRBJ2-3	AISEHSTDTQY
TRBV4-1	TRBJ2-1	ASSQRASGRGDEQF
TRBV4-2	TRBJ1-1	ASSQDLTRGAEAF
TRBV7-2	TRBJ2-7	ASSSQTGLAGVGQY
TRBV20-1	TRBJ2-4	SASGLAGGPGRNIQY
TRBV5-6	TRBJ2-7	ASSLGWARVYEQY
TRBV11-2	TRBJ2-5	ASSLDHSGGGKETQY
TRBV29-1	TRBJ1-5	SVADASGQPQH
TRBV20-1	TRBJ1-1	SARVGTGYTEAF
TRBV20-1	TRBJ2-5	SAPRSGGRETQY
TRBV29-1	TRBJ2-3	SGGDDPDTQY
TRBV6-5	TRBJ2-7	ASSYWESSYEQY
TRBV5-6	TRBJ2-5	ASSSPSYRGGETQY
TRBV30	TRBJ2-1	AWDVGGNEQF
TRBV28	TRBJ2-2	ASSLWQGTNTGELF
TRBV12-3/TRBV12-4	TRBJ2-6	ASTLTVFHSGANVLT
TRBV7-2	TRBJ2-6	ASSPGPGRSGANVLT
TRBV3-1	TRBJ2-1	ASSRQRAAYNEQF
TRBV6-1	TRBJ1-1	ASRETGVNTEAF
TRBV7-2	TRBJ2-7	ASSLQISTYEQY
TRBV28	TRBJ2-1	ASKWGTPYNEQF
TRBV5-4	TRBJ2-1	ASSLLTGTTYNEQF
TRBV2	TRBJ2-7	ASSKDGYEQY
TRBV19	TRBJ2-2	ASSIGWLASGELF
TRBV4-2	TRBJ2-3	ASSQPGALDTQY
TRBV10-3	TRBJ1-6	AIKTEKYNSPLH
TRBV3-1	TRBJ2-5	ASSQGSGRWETQY
TRBV7-6	TRBJ2-1	ASSFSNYNEQF
TRBV4-1	TRBJ1-1	ASSYGQGPRGAF
TRBV7-8	TRBJ1-3	ASSQGAGSGNTIY
TRBV4-3	TRBJ1-1	ASSYEGDTEAF
TRBV29-1	TRBJ2-7	SGKTGNGYEQY